This is a list of T cell receptor beta chains from one sample in a study of T cell repertoires in cytomegalovirus infection. Each CDR3 protein is one row after TCRdb ran MiXCR on the reads. The repertoire holds about 830,000 distinct CDR3 sequences, with about 31% as singletons. Their specific antigens are unknown. Sequenced material: cultured CD8+ T cells from PBMCs, taken from culture after CMV antigen stimulation. The receptor source for this set is a human donor in good health (CMV status not recorded). Some clones in this sample may be carry-over from other donors' samples. Both conserved end residues are part of each CDR3. Fields, in order: CDR3 protein, CDR3 DNA, CDR3 length, V gene, J gene, clone size, D gene. D genes are given only for firm matches. Expanded clones are given a class, and other clones once, few, many or no size at all.

CASSLEPAGVSGNTIYF	TGTGCCAGCAGCTTGGAGCCTGCGGGGGTCTCTGGAAACACCATATATTTT	17	TRBV5-4	TRBJ1-3	few	NA
CASSPYRTGDGTDTQYF	TGTGCCAGCAGCCCTTACCGGACAGGGGATGGCACAGATACGCAGTATTTT	17	TRBV11-2	TRBJ2-3	NA	TRBD1
CATLLTGLSYEQYF	TGTGCCACTCTCCTGACAGGGCTCTCCTACGAGCAGTACTTC	14	TRBV6-1	TRBJ2-7	few	TRBD1
CASSDSVGRYNEQFF	TGTGCCAGCAGTGACTCAGTAGGGCGATACAATGAGCAGTTCTTC	15	TRBV6-4	TRBJ2-1	few	NA
CASSYLRGARNTGELFF	TGTGCCAGCAGTTACCTCCGGGGGGCCCGAAACACCGGGGAGCTGTTTTTT	17	TRBV6-6	TRBJ2-2	NA	NA
CASSVGNREGYTF	TGTGCCAGCAGCGTAGGCAACAGGGAGGGCTACACCTTC	13	TRBV7-9	TRBJ1-2	NA	NA
CASSLARLAVSDNEQFF	TGTGCCAGCAGCTTAGCAAGACTAGCGGTCTCGGACAATGAGCAGTTCTTC	17	TRBV7-2	TRBJ2-1	many	TRBD2
CASVGRINEQFF	TGTGCCAGCGTTGGACGGATCAATGAGCAGTTCTTC	12	TRBV6-1	TRBJ2-1	NA	NA
CASSYGRLFGYTF	TGTGCCAGTAGTTACGGGCGGTTGTTTGGCTACACCTTC	13	TRBV19	TRBJ1-2	few	NA
CASSLDFSAAGWSEPINTEAFF	TGTGCCAGCAGCTTAGACTTCTCCGCCGCGGGATGGTCGGAGCCTATTAACACTGAAGCTTTCTTT	22	TRBV7-9	TRBJ1-1	many	NA
CASSGETEPNSPLHF	TGTGCCAGCAGCGGCGAAACAGAGCCGAATTCACCCCTCCACTTT	15	TRBV7-6	TRBJ1-6	NA	NA
CASSQEQSTDTQYF	TGCGCCAGCAGCCAAGAGCAGAGCACAGATACGCAGTATTTT	14	TRBV4-1	TRBJ2-3	NA	NA
CASSLRGGAKNIQYF	TGTGCCAGCAGCTTACGGGGGGGGGCCAAAAACATTCAGTACTTC	15	TRBV7-2	TRBJ2-4	few	TRBD2
CASSQGWGGMNTEAFF	TGCGCCAGCAGCCAAGGTTGGGGGGGGATGAACACTGAAGCTTTCTTT	16	TRBV4-1	TRBJ1-1	few	NA
CASSEFDTNTGELFF	TGTGCCAGCAGTGAATTTGATACGAACACCGGGGAGCTGTTTTTT	15	TRBV6-1	TRBJ2-2	many	NA
CSASHAGELFF	TGCAGTGCAAGTCATGCCGGGGAGCTGTTTTTT	11	TRBV20-1	TRBJ2-2	NA	NA
CACSGGSLSGNTIYF	TGTGCTTGTAGCGGGGGCAGCCTCTCTGGAAACACCATATATTTT	15	TRBV12-3/TRBV12-4	TRBJ1-3	NA	NA
CASSQSWTDGYTF	TGTGCCAGCAGCCAGTCGTGGACGGATGGCTACACCTTC	13	TRBV14	TRBJ1-2	NA	NA
CASTSLSWDSNYEQYF	TGTGCCAGCACCTCCCTTTCGTGGGACAGCAACTACGAGCAGTACTTC	16	TRBV27	TRBJ2-7	few	TRBD1
CASSLEERKTQYF	TGTGCTAGCAGCTTAGAGGAAAGGAAGACCCAGTACTTC	13	TRBV7-7	TRBJ2-5	few	NA
CASSYEPNRERTIEKLFF	TGTGCCAGCAGTTACGAGCCAAACCGGGAGAGAACGATCGAAAAACTGTTTTTT	18	TRBV6-2/TRBV6-3	TRBJ1-4	few	NA
CAISESVPYGYTF	TGTGCCATCAGTGAGTCGGTCCCCTATGGCTACACCTTC	13	TRBV10-3	TRBJ1-2	NA	NA
CAITDPGRGNTEAFF	TGTGCCATCACTGACCCGGGAAGGGGGAACACTGAAGCTTTCTTT	15	TRBV10-3	TRBJ1-1	few	NA
CASGLRAADTQYF	TGTGCCAGCGGCCTACGGGCGGCAGATACGCAGTATTTT	13	TRBV7-9	TRBJ2-3	NA	NA
CASRSGLNLNGYTF	TGTGCCAGTAGGTCAGGGTTGAATTTGAATGGCTACACCTTC	14	TRBV27	TRBJ1-2	few	NA
CASSPMTGSSYEQYF	TGTGCCAGCAGTCCAATGACAGGGAGCTCCTACGAGCAGTACTTC	15	TRBV6-6	TRBJ2-7	many	TRBD1
CASSYGTSGRDTQYF	TGTGCCAGCAGCTACGGGACTAGCGGGAGGGATACGCAGTATTTT	15	TRBV11-1	TRBJ2-3	few	TRBD2
CASRKRWGFNYGYTF	TGTGCCAGCAGGAAAAGGTGGGGGTTTAACTATGGCTACACCTTC	15	TRBV28	TRBJ1-2	NA	NA
CASSEKAGNVVETQYF	TGTGCCAGCAGCGAGAAGGCAGGAAACGTGGTGGAGACCCAGTACTTC	16	TRBV9	TRBJ2-5	NA	NA